This record covers a single T cell receptor (beta chain). Antigen specificity is unknown. This entry comes from a study of cytomegalovirus exposure and HLA in healthy donors. V was trimmed by 4 bases and J by 3 bases, leaving 19 bases between them. Germline CDR1 reads MGHRA; CDR2 reads YSYEKL. This CDR3 has 17 amino acids. In the PCR, 60 Vbeta and 13 Jbeta primers were used. Assay: immunoSEQ multiplex PCR; the TCRdb copy retains only in-frame clones and omits some. The sample contains some 140,000 clones, approximately 80% of which appear only once. Study observations and caveats: The CMV antigen specificity of three CMV-associated chains was confirmed through in vitro analysis. Analysis was performed later, and it showed HLA-associated TCR beta chains to be more clonally expanded than equally common others. As immune exposure information, only CMV serostatus was available.

The sequence was obtained from a young man in good health and CMV-seropositive. The sample was PBMCs. This chain links TRBV4-1 with TRBJ2-1; TRBD2 might be the D (7 bases). The CDR3: CASSRGGLAVSYNEQFF. The CDR3 nucleotides read TGCGCCAGCAGCCGTGGGGGGCTAGCGGTGAGCTACAATGAGCAGTTCTTC.